This T cell receptor (beta chain) came from a study of CD8+ T cells in alopecia areata. At the level of the study: At a dose of 5 to 10 mg twice daily, oral tofacitinib was given to treated patients. Study findings and constraints: Scalp repertoires also include resident alphabeta T cells from normal skin. Many expanded lesional clones remained in scalp and blood on tofacitinib.

The germline gives CDR1 SGDLS, CDR2 YYNGEE. This CDR3 is built from 17 residues. V dropped 0 bases and J dropped 11; count of bases not matched to a gene: 18. This sample's treatment: oral pan-JAK inhibitor, 5-10 mg twice daily. Separation by sorting yielded CD4+ and CD8+ T cells from PBMCs. On this clone: Its antigen is not known.

RNA was extracted and reverse transcribed into cDNA as the sequencing template. This table comes from immunoSEQ multiplex PCR, and its TCRdb copy is limited to in-frame clones, with some not included. Among about 210,000 clones, about two fifths were seen once, and the ten largest hold 0.48%. The sequence was collected from a human donor with alopecia areata. The starting material was CD4+ T cells sorted from blood, obtained around week 31, from a patient treated with tofacitinib. The genes are TRBV9 and TRBJ1-1; 8 bases match TRBD1. The CDR3, as DNA: TGTGCCAGCAGCGTAGACCCCCTCCCCAAGACAGGGGAGCGGGCTTTCTTT. Its translation is CASSVDPLPKTGERAFF. Supplemented by reference TRBV9 and TRBJ1-1, the full variable domain reads DSGVTQTPKHLITATGQRVTLRCSPRSGDLSVYWYQQSLDQGLQFLIQYYNGEERAKGNILERFSAQQFPDLHSELNLSSLELGDSALYFCASSVDPLPKTGERAFFGQGTRLTVV.